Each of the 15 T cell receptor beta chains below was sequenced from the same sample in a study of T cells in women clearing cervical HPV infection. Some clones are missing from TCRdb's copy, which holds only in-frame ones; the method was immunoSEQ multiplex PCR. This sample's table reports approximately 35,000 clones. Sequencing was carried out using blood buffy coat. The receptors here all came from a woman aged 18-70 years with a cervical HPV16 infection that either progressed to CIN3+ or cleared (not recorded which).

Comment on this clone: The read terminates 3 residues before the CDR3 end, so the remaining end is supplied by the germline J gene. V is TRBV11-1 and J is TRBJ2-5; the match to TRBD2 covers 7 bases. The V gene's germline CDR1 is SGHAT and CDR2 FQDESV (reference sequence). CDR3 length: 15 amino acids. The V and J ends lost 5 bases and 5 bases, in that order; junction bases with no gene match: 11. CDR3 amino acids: CASSVLGTTGETQYF. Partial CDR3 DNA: TGTGCCAGCAGCGTACTCGGGACTACGGGTGAGACC.

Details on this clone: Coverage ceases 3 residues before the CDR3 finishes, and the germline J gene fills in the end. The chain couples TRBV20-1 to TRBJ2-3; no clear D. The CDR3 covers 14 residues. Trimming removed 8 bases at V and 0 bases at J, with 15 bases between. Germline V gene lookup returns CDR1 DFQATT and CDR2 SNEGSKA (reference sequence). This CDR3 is CSTEPSASTDTQYF. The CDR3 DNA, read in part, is TGCAGTACAGAGCCGTCGGCCAGCACAGATACG.

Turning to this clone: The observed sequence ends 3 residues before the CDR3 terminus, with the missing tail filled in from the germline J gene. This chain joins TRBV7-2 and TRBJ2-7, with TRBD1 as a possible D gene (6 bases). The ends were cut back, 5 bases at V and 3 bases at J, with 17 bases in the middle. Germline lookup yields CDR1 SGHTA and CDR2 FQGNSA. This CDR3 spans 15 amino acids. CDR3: CASSAWDNAHYEQYF. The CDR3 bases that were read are TGTGCCAGCAGCGCCTGGGACAACGCACACTACGAG.

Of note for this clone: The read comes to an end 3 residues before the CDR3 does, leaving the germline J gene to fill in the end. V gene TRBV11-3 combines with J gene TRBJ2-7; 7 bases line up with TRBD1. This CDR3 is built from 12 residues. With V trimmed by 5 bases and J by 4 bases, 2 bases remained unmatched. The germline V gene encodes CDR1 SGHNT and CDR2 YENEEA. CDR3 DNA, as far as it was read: TGTGCCAGCAGCGGACAGGAATACGAG. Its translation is CASSGQEYE. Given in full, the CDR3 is CASSGQEYEQYF.

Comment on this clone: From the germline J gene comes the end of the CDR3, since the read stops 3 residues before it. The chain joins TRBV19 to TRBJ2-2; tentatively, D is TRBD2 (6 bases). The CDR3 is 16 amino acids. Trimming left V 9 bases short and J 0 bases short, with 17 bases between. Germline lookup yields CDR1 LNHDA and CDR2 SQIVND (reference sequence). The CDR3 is CASTPRDSANTGELFF. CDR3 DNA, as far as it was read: TGTGCCAGCACGCCCCGGGACTCCGCGAACACCGGGGAG. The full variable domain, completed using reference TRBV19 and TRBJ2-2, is DGGITQSPKYLFRKEGQNVTLSCEQNLNHDAMYWYRQDPGQGLRLIYYSQIVNDFQKGDIAEGYSVSREKKESFPLTVTSAQKNPTAFYLCASTPRDSANTGELFFGEGSRLTVL.

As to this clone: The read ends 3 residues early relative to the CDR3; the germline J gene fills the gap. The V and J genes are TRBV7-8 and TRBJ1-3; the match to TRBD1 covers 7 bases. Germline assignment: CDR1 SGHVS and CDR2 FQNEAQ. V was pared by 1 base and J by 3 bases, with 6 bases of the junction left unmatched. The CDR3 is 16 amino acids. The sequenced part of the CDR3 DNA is TGTGCCAGCAGCTTAGGGCGGACAGGCTTTGGAAACACC. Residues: CASSLGRTGFGNT. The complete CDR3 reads CASSLGRTGFGNTIYF.

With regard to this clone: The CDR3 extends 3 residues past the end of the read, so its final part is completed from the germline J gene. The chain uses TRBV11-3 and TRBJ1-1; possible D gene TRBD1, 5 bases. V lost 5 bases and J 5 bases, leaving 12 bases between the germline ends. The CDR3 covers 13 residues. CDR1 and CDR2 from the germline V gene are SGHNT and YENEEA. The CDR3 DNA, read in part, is TGTGCCAGCAGCGGACGGGGGGAAACTGAA. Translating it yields CASSGRGETE. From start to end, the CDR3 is CASSGRGETEAFF.

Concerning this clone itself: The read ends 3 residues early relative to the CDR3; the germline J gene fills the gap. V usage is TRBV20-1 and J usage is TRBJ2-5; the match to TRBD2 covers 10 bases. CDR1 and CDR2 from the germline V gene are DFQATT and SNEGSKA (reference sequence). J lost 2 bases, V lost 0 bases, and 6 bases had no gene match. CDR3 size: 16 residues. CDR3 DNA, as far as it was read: TGCAGTGCTAGAGATTTAGCGGGAGGTTCTCAAGAGACC. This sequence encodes CSARDLAGGSQET. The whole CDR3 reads CSARDLAGGSQETQYF.

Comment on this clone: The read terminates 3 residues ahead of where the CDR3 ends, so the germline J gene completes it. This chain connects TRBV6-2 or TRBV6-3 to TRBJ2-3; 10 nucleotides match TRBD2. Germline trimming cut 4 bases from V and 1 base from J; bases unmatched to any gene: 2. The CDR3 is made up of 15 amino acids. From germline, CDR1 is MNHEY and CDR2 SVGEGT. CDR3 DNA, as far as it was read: TGTGCCAGCAGTTCCGGGACTAGCGGCACAGATACG. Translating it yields CASSSGTSGTDT. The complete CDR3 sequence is CASSSGTSGTDTQYF.

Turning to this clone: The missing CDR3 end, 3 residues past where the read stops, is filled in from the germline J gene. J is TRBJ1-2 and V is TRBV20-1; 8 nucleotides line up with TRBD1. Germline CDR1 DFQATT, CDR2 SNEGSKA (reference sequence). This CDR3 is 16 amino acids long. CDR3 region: CSARGGTGALLTGYTF. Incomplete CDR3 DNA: TGCAGTGCTAGAGGCGGGACAGGAGCCCTTCTAACCGGC.

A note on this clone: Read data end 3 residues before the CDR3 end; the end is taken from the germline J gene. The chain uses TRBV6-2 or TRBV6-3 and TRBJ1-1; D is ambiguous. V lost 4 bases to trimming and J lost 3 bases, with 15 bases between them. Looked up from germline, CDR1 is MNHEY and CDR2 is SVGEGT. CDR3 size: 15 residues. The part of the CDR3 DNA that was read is TGTGCCAGCAGTTCCCCGCCGGGGAGGGACACTGAA. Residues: CASSSPPGRDTE. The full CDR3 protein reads CASSSPPGRDTEAFF.

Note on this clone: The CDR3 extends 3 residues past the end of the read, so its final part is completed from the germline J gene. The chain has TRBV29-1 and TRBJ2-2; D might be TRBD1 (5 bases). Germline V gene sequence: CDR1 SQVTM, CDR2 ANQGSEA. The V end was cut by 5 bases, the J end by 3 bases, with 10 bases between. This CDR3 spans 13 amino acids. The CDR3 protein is CSVTSGHTGELFF. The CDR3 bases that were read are TGCAGCGTTACGTCAGGGCACACCGGGGAG.

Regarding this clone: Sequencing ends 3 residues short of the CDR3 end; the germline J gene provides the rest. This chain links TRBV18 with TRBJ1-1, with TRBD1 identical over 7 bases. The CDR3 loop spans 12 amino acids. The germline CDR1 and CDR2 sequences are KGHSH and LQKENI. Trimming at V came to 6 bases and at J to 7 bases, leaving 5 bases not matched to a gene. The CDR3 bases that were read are TGTGCCAGCTCCACGACAGGGATTGAA. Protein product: CASSTTGIE. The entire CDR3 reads CASSTTGIEAFF. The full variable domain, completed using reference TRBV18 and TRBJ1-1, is NAGVMQNPRHLVRRRGQEARLRCSPMKGHSHVYWYRQLPEEGLKFMVYLQKENIIDESGMPKERFSAEFPKEGPSILRIQQVVRGDSAAYFCASSTTGIEAFFGQGTRLTVV.

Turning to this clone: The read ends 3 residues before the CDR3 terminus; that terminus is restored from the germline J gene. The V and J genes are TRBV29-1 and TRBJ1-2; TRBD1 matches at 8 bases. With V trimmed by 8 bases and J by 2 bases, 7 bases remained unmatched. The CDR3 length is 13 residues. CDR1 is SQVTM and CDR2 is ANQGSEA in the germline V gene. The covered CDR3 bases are TGCAGCACTGGACAGGGCCGAAACTATGGC. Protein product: CSTGQGRNYG. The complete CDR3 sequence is CSTGQGRNYGYTF.

The CDR3 spells CAWSVTSGRTDTQYF. The part of the CDR3 DNA that was read is TGTGCCTGGAGTGTCACTAGCGGGAGAACAGATACG. The chain links TRBV30 to TRBJ2-3, with 11 bases lining up with TRBD2. The read gets to within 3 residues of the CDR3 end, and the germline J gene fills in the rest. The CDR3 has 15 amino acids. In germline, CDR1 is GTSNPN, CDR2 SVGIG (reference sequence). V shed 0 bases, J shed 3 bases, and the junction held 2 bases outside the gene matches.